The 13 T cell receptor beta chains presented below share a single source sample, sequenced in a study of cytomegalovirus exposure and HLA in healthy donors. The PCR employed 60 Vbeta primers together with 13 Jbeta primers. This table comes from immunoSEQ multiplex PCR, and its TCRdb copy is limited to in-frame clones, with some not included. The table has about 94,000 clones, approximately 7.7% seen once. The sample taken for sequencing was PBMCs. These receptors originate from a man aged 50-59 years in good health and CMV-seronegative.

This clone was detected a few times. The chain joins TRBV9 to TRBJ2-1, with D maybe TRBD2 (5 bases). The germline V and J ends were trimmed by 1 base and 8 bases, with 13 bases remaining between them. Germline lookup yields CDR1 SGDLS and CDR2 YYNGEE. The CDR3 length is 14 residues. CDR3 DNA: TGTGCCAGCAGCGTAACGGGAAATTCGGATGAGCAGTTCTTC. As protein: CASSVTGNSDEQFF.

The chain couples TRBV5-6 to TRBJ1-2; no clear D. The V end lost 0 bases, the J end lost 4 bases, and 10 bases lay between the germline ends. Germline values: CDR1 SGHDT, CDR2 YYEEEE. The CDR3 contains 14 residues. The DNA for the CDR3 is TGTGCCAGCAGCTTGGATTTTGGCGGCTATGGCTACACCTTC. Translation: CASSLDFGGYGYTF.

The chain couples TRBV2 to TRBJ1-4, with D possibly TRBD1 on 6 matching bases. This CDR3 spans 16 amino acids. V was trimmed by 4 bases and J by 4 bases, leaving 16 bases between them. Germline V gene lookup returns CDR1 SNHLY and CDR2 FYNNEI. CDR3 amino acids: CASSGGRTAFNEKLFF. The CDR3 DNA reads TGTGCCAGCAGTGGAGGACGGACAGCTTTTAATGAAAAACTGTTTTTT.

This clone was picked up a small number of times. The chain links TRBV5-6 to TRBJ1-5; a possible D gene is TRBD1 (6 bases). The CDR3 loop spans 13 amino acids. The V end lost 5 bases, the J end lost 4 bases, and 10 bases lay between the germline ends. CDR1 and CDR2 from the germline V gene are SGHDT and YYEEEE. The CDR3 bases are TGTGCCAGCAGTTTTGGACAGAATCAGCCCCAGCATTTT. This translates into CASSFGQNQPQHF.

This clone showed up just a few times. The chain recombines TRBV27 with TRBJ2-2; D is undetermined. This CDR3 has 13 amino acids. Trimming shortened V by 3 bases and J by 7 bases, and 9 bases separated the two germline ends. Germline V gives CDR1 MNHEY, CDR2 SMNVEV (reference sequence). DNA of the CDR3: TGTGCCAGCAGTTTCCCCCGTGTCGGGGAGCTGTTTTTT. Its translation: CASSFPRVGELFF.

As for this clone: A read error may produce the germline difference seen at one junction end. The rearrangement links TRBV5-1 to TRBJ1-6; D is undetermined. The CDR3 spans 14 residues. In germline, CDR1 is SGHRS, CDR2 YFSETQ. The CDR3 bases are TGCGCCAGCGGCTTGGAACAGATCAATTCACCCCTCCACTTT. Encoded protein: CASGLEQINSPLHF.

This clone has more than one count but fewer than ten. Within the sample, other DNA sequences also encode this same CDR3. V and J are TRBV9 and TRBJ2-5; the D is unclear. The CDR3 sequence is 16 residues long. The V gene lost 4 bases and the J gene lost 1 base, with 17 bases spanning the gap. The germline V gene encodes CDR1 SGDLS and CDR2 YYNGEE. The CDR3 here is CASSLTSTSTQETQYF. Here the CDR3 DNA reads TGTGCCAGCAGCTTAACTTCGACATCGACCCAAGAGACCCAGTACTTC.

The rearrangement uses TRBV28 and TRBJ1-1, with TRBD1 matching over 8 bases. CDR1 is MDHEN and CDR2 is SYDVKM in the germline V gene. The CDR3 is 13 amino acids. Trimming removed 11 bases from V and 0 bases from J; junction bases left unmatched: 5. CDR3 sequence (DNA): TGTGCCGGAAAGGACAGGGTGAACACTGAAGCTTTCTTT. Amino acids: CAGKDRVNTEAFF.

V is TRBV27 and J is TRBJ2-3; D perhaps matches TRBD1 (6 bases). Germline loops: CDR1 MNHEY, CDR2 SMNVEV (reference sequence). This CDR3 spans 17 amino acids. Trimming left V 3 bases short and J 3 bases short, with 19 bases between. This CDR3 is CASSFLTGIGATDTQYF. The CDR3 coding sequence is TGTGCCAGCAGTTTCCTTACAGGGATAGGAGCGACAGATACGCAGTATTTT.

This clone was detected only a few times. This CDR3 is CASSRGQGGIETQYF. The DNA for the CDR3 is TGTGCCAGCAGCCGCGGACAGGGTGGAATAGAGACCCAGTACTTC. The V and J genes are TRBV13 and TRBJ2-5, with 8 bases aligning to TRBD1. This CDR3 spans 15 amino acids. With 5 bases clipped from V and 4 bases from J, the junction kept 9 bases outside the gene matches. The germline CDR1 and CDR2 sequences are PRHDT and FYEKMQ (reference sequence). Complete variable domain (other parts from reference TRBV13 and TRBJ2-5): AAGVIQSPRHLIKEKRETATLKCYPIPRHDTVYWYQQGPGQDPQFLISFYEKMQSDKGSIPDRFSAQQFSDYHSELNMSSLELGDSALYFCASSRGQGGIETQYFGPGTRLLVL.

The V gene is TRBV19, the J gene TRBJ1-2; weak D call: TRBD1 (5 bases). This CDR3 spans 16 amino acids. Per the germline V gene, CDR1 is LNHDA and CDR2 is SQIVND (reference sequence). V gave up 3 bases and J gave up 4 bases, with 18 bases separating them. This CDR3 is CASSIGRDSTAYGYTF. DNA of the CDR3: TGTGCCAGTAGTATCGGTCGGGACTCTACCGCCTATGGCTACACCTTC.

In DNA, the CDR3 is TGTGCCAGCAGCCGAGGCGGGGTCGGGGAAAGTGAAGCTTTCTTT. Translation gives CASSRGGVGESEAFF. The rearrangement links TRBV7-9 to TRBJ1-1; D gene uncertain. Trimming left V 5 bases short and J 7 bases short, with 20 bases between. This CDR3 comprises 15 residues. Germline V lookup: CDR1 SEHNR, CDR2 FQNEAQ (reference sequence).

This clone occurred a few times. The V and J genes are TRBV11-2 and TRBJ1-3, with D maybe TRBD1 (5 bases). The V end was cut by 6 bases, the J end by 0 bases, with 15 bases between. Germline V gives CDR1 SGHAT, CDR2 FQNNGV. The length of the CDR3 is 16 residues. The CDR3 region is CASRDGGGNSGNTIYF. The CDR3 coding sequence is TGTGCCAGCAGAGACGGGGGGGGGAACTCTGGAAACACCATATATTTT.